This TCR beta chain was sequenced during a study of blood T cell repertoires in COVID-19. In the study overall: Acute and convalescent COVID-19 specimens originated in the United States, Italy and Spain. Sources were T cells, B-cell-depleted T cells, or PBMCs; the material itself was cDNA or gDNA.

There are 15 residues in the CDR3. J lost 4 bases, V lost 1 base, and 6 bases had no gene match. Germline CDR1 SQVTM, CDR2 ANQGSEA. Original methodology: From reference gene primer amplification, estimates of nucleated cell counts were derived. Produced via immunoSEQ multiplex PCR; TCRdb's table is partial and in-frame only. That table is the source of V, J and clone size, and D and trimming were worked out from the DNA. The data hold about 170,000 clones, with approximately 82% observed a single time. A single count supports this clone. The origin of this receptor is a woman between 65 and 79 years old who had recovered from COVID-19. The sample comprised peripheral blood. The genes are TRBV29-1 and TRBJ2-5; 10 bases match TRBD2. The CDR3 nucleotides are TGCAGCGTTGAAGCGGTAGCGGGGGGAGGAGAGACCCAGTACTTC. It codes for CSVEAVAGGGETQYF. Drawing the rest from reference TRBV29-1 and TRBJ2-5, the complete variable domain is SAVISQKPSRDICQRGTSLTIQCQVDSQVTMMFWYRQQPGQSLTLIATANQGSEATYESGFVIDKFPISRPNLTFSTLTVSNMSPEDSSIYLCSVEAVAGGGETQYFGPGTRLLVL.